This TCR beta chain came from a study of cytomegalovirus exposure and HLA in healthy donors. Study background: HLA-typed donors were the source of about 85 million unique TCRs, which an early data release held.

With V trimmed by 3 bases and J by 8 bases, 9 bases remained unmatched. This CDR3 is 15 amino acids long. In germline, CDR1 is KGHSH, CDR2 LQKENI. As to this clone: Its antigen is not identified.

Study findings and constraints: The study assumed roughly uniform donor sequencing depth for presence/absence analyses.

Primers for the PCR totalled 60 Vbeta and 13 Jbeta. Assay used: immunoSEQ multiplex PCR; TCRdb lists only in-frame clones, some missing. The sample yields fewer than 150,000 clones, under 90% seen once. J is TRBJ2-1 and V is TRBV18; 8 positions agree with TRBD2. Material for sequencing was PBMCs. This TCR was sampled from a male donor in good health and CMV-seronegative. The CDR3 region has the DNA TGTGCCAGCTCACCGCCCCTAGCGGGTTACTATGAGCAGTTCTTC. Residues: CASSPPLAGYYEQFF.